Below, 23 T cell receptor beta chains from the same sample are listed, as sequenced in a study of shared clonotypes between healthy human individuals. The repertoire was sequenced with immunoSEQ multiplex PCR; TCRdb's copy has only in-frame clones and lacks some. The sample carries over a million clones, roughly 97% recorded once. The sequencing sample was made of naive CD4+ T cells sorted from blood. Subset specified: CD45RA+ positively selected. The source is a man aged 25-45 years in good health.

The gene calls are TRBV19 and TRBJ2-3; D gene unclear. The CDR3 extends over 12 amino acids. Germline loops: CDR1 LNHDA, CDR2 SQIVND (reference sequence). Trimming took 3 bases from V and 5 from J, leaving 6 bases between them. This CDR3 reads CASSMLLDTQYF. CDR3 coding DNA: TGTGCCAGTAGTATGCTTTTAGATACGCAGTATTTT.

V is TRBV5-6 and J is TRBJ2-7, with TRBD1 as a possible D gene (5 bases). The CDR3 runs to 15 residues. Trimming cost V 0 bases and J 3 bases, with 13 bases left between them. The V gene's germline CDR1 is SGHDT and CDR2 YYEEEE. In nucleotides, the CDR3 is TGTGCCAGCAGCTTGGCCAGTTGGACAATCTACGAGCAGTACTTC. Residues: CASSLASWTIYEQYF.

J is TRBJ2-5 and V is TRBV19; 10 positions match TRBD2. Unmatched junction bases numbered 7, after V lost 8 bases and J lost 4 bases. Germline loops: CDR1 LNHDA, CDR2 SQIVND (reference sequence). This CDR3 region has 14 residues. Written as DNA, the CDR3 is TGTGCCAGTTCCATAGCGGGAGGTTTAGAGACCCAGTACTTC. Encoded protein: CASSIAGGLETQYF.

Comment on this clone: At one end, the junction sequence differs from germline, possibly due to a read error. This chain uses TRBV15 with TRBJ2-1, with D perhaps TRBD2 (6 bases). Looked up from germline, CDR1 is LNHNV and CDR2 is YYDKDF (reference sequence). There are 14 residues in the CDR3. The CDR3 is CATSGELAYNEQFF. In nucleotides, the CDR3 is TGTGCCACCAGCGGAGAACTAGCATACAATGAGCAGTTCTTC.

This clone was counted between two and nine times. The same CDR3 can be traced to other DNA sequences in this sample. The J gene is TRBJ2-5, the V gene TRBV5-1; D could derive from TRBD1 or TRBD2 (5 bases each). The V gene lost 0 bases and the J gene lost 2 bases, with 5 bases spanning the gap. This CDR3 spans 13 amino acids. Germline V gene data show CDR1 as SGHRS and CDR2 as YFSETQ. The CDR3 DNA sequence: TGCGCCAGCAGCTTGGGGGGGCAAGAGACCCAGTACTTC. It is translated as CASSLGGQETQYF.

This clone was found once. The same CDR3 is also encoded by other DNA sequences in this sample. This chain uses TRBV5-4 with TRBJ2-3; the match to TRBD2 covers 8 bases. The CDR3 runs 15 residues. The trim removed 3 bases at V and 0 bases at J, leaving 3 bases unmatched. The V gene's germline CDR1 is SGHNT and CDR2 YYREEE (reference sequence). CDR3: CASSSTSGSTDTQYF. The CDR3, as DNA: TGTGCCAGCAGCTCAACTAGCGGAAGCACAGATACGCAGTATTTT. Supplemented by reference TRBV5-4 and TRBJ2-3, the full variable domain reads ETGVTQSPTHLIKTRGQQVTLRCSSQSGHNTVSWYQQALGQGPQFIFQYYREEENGRGNFPPRFSGLQFPNYSSELNVNALELDDSALYLCASSSTSGSTDTQYFGPGTRLTVL.

V and J are TRBV6-6 and TRBJ1-5; 8 bases are a match to TRBD1. Trimming removed 0 bases from V and 2 bases from J; junction bases left unmatched: 3. The CDR3 length is 16 residues. The germline CDR1 and CDR2 sequences are MNHNY and SVGAGI (reference sequence). The CDR3 sequence is CASSYSQGAGNQPQHF. The CDR3 DNA sequence: TGTGCCAGCAGTTACTCTCAGGGGGCTGGCAATCAGCCCCAGCATTTT.

The CDR3 DNA sequence: TGTGCCAGCAGCCAAGATTACCGCAGGGGGCGTCATGAAAAACTGTTTTTT. Its translation is CASSQDYRRGRHEKLFF. The rearrangement uses TRBV14 and TRBJ1-4, with 8 nucleotides matching TRBD1. CDR1 SGHDN and CDR2 FVKESK come from the germline V gene. V shed 0 bases, J shed 6 bases, and the junction held 9 bases outside the gene matches. This CDR3 is built from 17 residues.

The genes are TRBV21-1 and TRBJ2-7; the table's D call, TRBD2, was not checked against the DNA. TRBV21-1 is an annotated pseudogene. The CDR3 length is 17 residues. The CDR3 DNA reads as TGTGCCAGCAGCAAACCCGGGCCTCTAGCGGGAGACTACGAGCAGTACTTC. It codes for CASSKPGPLAGDYEQYF.

The chain employs TRBV7-9 and TRBJ2-7; a weak D match, TRBD1 (6 bases). V was pared by 4 bases and J by 6 bases, with 16 bases between. The germline CDR1 and CDR2 sequences are SEHNR and FQNEAQ (reference sequence). The CDR3 length is 14 residues. The CDR3 sequence is CASSYSTGFGEQYF. For the CDR3, the DNA is TGTGCCAGCAGCTATTCAACAGGGTTTGGCGAGCAGTACTTC. Full variable domain (rest looked up from reference TRBV7-9 and TRBJ2-7): DTGVSQNPRHKITKRGQNVTFRCDPISEHNRLYWYRQTLGQGPEFLTYFQNEAQLEKSRLLSDRFSAERPKGSFSTLEIQRTEQGDSAMYLCASSYSTGFGEQYFGPGTRLTVT.

This clone was recorded only once. This chain connects TRBV28 to TRBJ2-7, with a possible D match to TRBD2 (6 bases). V was trimmed by 8 bases and J by 2 bases, leaving 10 bases between them. Germline CDR1 reads MDHEN; CDR2 reads SYDVKM. This CDR3 contains 12 residues. The CDR3: CASGTPTYEQYF. The CDR3 region has the DNA TGTGCCAGCGGGACTCCTACCTACGAGCAGTACTTC. The whole variable domain, remainder taken from reference TRBV28 and TRBJ2-7, is DVKVTQSSRYLVKRTGEKVFLECVQDMDHENMFWYRQDPGLGLRLIYFSYDVKMKEKGDIPEGYSVSREKKERFSLILESASTNQTSMYLCASGTPTYEQYFGPGTRLTVT.

V gene TRBV15 combines with J gene TRBJ2-7; the match to TRBD1 covers 8 bases. Germline V gene sequence: CDR1 LNHNV, CDR2 YYDKDF (reference sequence). V shed 1 base and J 2 bases; nucleotides not matched to a gene: 4. The CDR3 consists of 15 residues. CDR3 DNA: TGTGCCACCAGCAGAGGACAGGGGAGAACCTACGAGCAGTACTTC. Its protein product is CATSRGQGRTYEQYF.

This chain uses TRBV10-2 with TRBJ2-7, with D tentatively TRBD1 or TRBD2 (5 bases each). The ends were cut back, 10 bases at V and 4 bases at J, with 17 bases in the middle. This CDR3 contains 13 residues. The germline CDR1 and CDR2 sequences are WSHSY and SAAADI. CDR3 protein: CATFPGPSYEQYF. The CDR3 DNA reads as TGCGCCACCTTCCCGGGACCATCTTACGAGCAGTACTTC.

The J gene is TRBJ2-7, the V gene TRBV28; the D call may be TRBD1 or TRBD2 (7 bases each). The germline V and J ends were trimmed by 5 bases and 4 bases, with 21 bases remaining between them. Germline V gives CDR1 MDHEN, CDR2 SYDVKM. The CDR3 is 16 residues long. CDR3 sequence (DNA): TGTGCCAGCAGTATCTCGCGGGGAGGGGGCGCGTACGAGCAGTACTTC. This sequence encodes CASSISRGGGAYEQYF.

This chain joins TRBV11-3 and TRBJ2-5; D uncertain. Germline CDR1 is SGHNT and CDR2 is YENEEA. Trimming took off 4 bases at V and 4 bases at J, with 13 bases between the two ends. The CDR3 covers 14 residues. Here the CDR3 reads CASSSWTERETQYF. The DNA for the CDR3 is TGTGCCAGCAGCTCGTGGACCGAGAGAGAGACCCAGTACTTC.

This clone has only one observation. The CDR3 nucleotides read TGTGCCACCACGCTGGGACTAGCCTACAATGAGCAGTTCTTC. Residues: CATTLGLAYNEQFF. The chain joins TRBV28 to TRBJ2-1; TRBD2 agrees at 8 bases. Germline-derived CDR1 and CDR2 are MDHEN and SYDVKM. CDR3 size: 14 residues. V lost 10 bases and J lost 2; bases outside the gene matches: 7.

This clone is a singleton in its sample. The V call is TRBV5-1, the J call TRBJ2-7; 9 nucleotides match TRBD1. CDR1 and CDR2 (germline): SGHRS, YFSETQ. The CDR3 runs to 13 residues. The ends lost 2 bases at V and 6 bases at J; junction bases unmatched: 3. The CDR3 nucleotides read TGCGCCAGCAGCTTCGGGACAGGGACCGAGCAGTACTTC. Its protein product is CASSFGTGTEQYF. Full variable domain (rest looked up from reference TRBV5-1 and TRBJ2-7): KAGVTQTPRYLIKTRGQQVTLSCSPISGHRSVSWYQQTPGQGLQFLFEYFSETQRNKGNFPGRFSGRQFSNSRSEMNVSTLELGDSALYLCASSFGTGTEQYFGPGTRLTVT.

The chain couples TRBV28 to TRBJ2-3; 12 bases are a match to TRBD2. The CDR3 covers 19 residues. V lost 1 base, J lost 1 base, and 9 bases stayed unmatched. CDR1 MDHEN and CDR2 SYDVKM come from the germline V gene. CDR3 residues: CASSLSGTSGPLGTDTQYF. DNA for the CDR3: TGTGCCAGCAGTTTATCCGGGACTAGCGGGCCTCTCGGCACAGATACGCAGTATTTT. Complete variable domain (other parts from reference TRBV28 and TRBJ2-3): DVKVTQSSRYLVKRTGEKVFLECVQDMDHENMFWYRQDPGLGLRLIYFSYDVKMKEKGDIPEGYSVSREKKERFSLILESASTNQTSMYLCASSLSGTSGPLGTDTQYFGPGTRLTVL.

Turning to this clone: The same CDR3 is also encoded by other DNA sequences in this sample. The chain joins TRBV29-1 to TRBJ2-5, with D unclear. The V end was cut by 3 bases, the J end by 2 bases, with 7 bases between. Germline V gives CDR1 SQVTM, CDR2 ANQGSEA. This CDR3 comprises 12 residues. CDR3 in DNA: TGCAGCGTTGAGAGCCAGCAAGAGACCCAGTACTTC. Translating it yields CSVESQQETQYF.

This chain uses TRBV5-6 with TRBJ1-2, with 7 bases lining up with TRBD1. The trim removed 4 bases at V and 4 bases at J, leaving 4 bases unmatched. Germline V gene data show CDR1 as SGHDT and CDR2 as YYEEEE. The CDR3 runs to 13 residues. The CDR3 protein is CASSPGQAYGYTF. Written as DNA, the CDR3 is TGTGCCAGCAGCCCCGGACAGGCCTATGGCTACACCTTC.

CDR3 protein: CASSLAGLDTGELFF. CDR3 bases: TGCGCCAGCAGCTTGGCAGGGTTGGACACCGGGGAGCTGTTTTTT. The chain has TRBV5-1 and TRBJ2-2; D is possibly TRBD1 (5 bases). CDR3 length: 15 amino acids. With 0 bases removed from V and 3 bases from J, the gap between germline ends came to 9 bases. CDR1 and CDR2 from the germline V gene are SGHRS and YFSETQ.

The V call is TRBV5-1, the J call TRBJ2-5; no definite D call. V lost 2 bases to trimming and J lost 4 bases, with 9 bases between them. This CDR3 region has 13 residues. The germline CDR1 and CDR2 sequences are SGHRS and YFSETQ. CDR3 DNA: TGCGCCAGCAGCTTTTTTGGGATAGAGACCCAGTACTTC. Translating it yields CASSFFGIETQYF.

This chain links TRBV6-1 with TRBJ2-1; D is perhaps TRBD1 (5 bases). The V end was cut by 4 bases, the J end by 8 bases, with 12 bases between. CDR3 length equals 13 residues. Germline lookup yields CDR1 MNHNS and CDR2 SASEGT. The CDR3 is CASSAGRADEQFF. The CDR3 coding sequence is TGTGCCAGCAGTGCAGGCAGGGCTGATGAGCAGTTCTTC.